This T cell receptor (beta chain) was sequenced in a study of technical replicates of blood from several donors. Produced via immunoSEQ multiplex PCR; TCRdb's table is partial and in-frame only. The table records 60,000 or so clones, about 83% of them present only once. This clone was seen just once. Germline CDR1 reads LNHNV; CDR2 reads YYDKDF (reference sequence). The CDR3 contains 15 residues. Trimming cost V 3 bases and J 10 bases; bases outside gene matches: 8. The TCR sequence derives from a human donor in good health. Some clones in this sample may be carry-over from other donors' samples. The chain uses TRBV15 and TRBJ1-6; the match to TRBD1 covers 8 bases. What was sequenced was PBMCs. CDR3 bases: TGTGCCACCAGCAGCGGACAGGGTAAAGAATCACCCCTCCACTTT. Translated, it gives CATSSGQGKESPLHF.